This T cell receptor (beta chain) was retrieved from a study of CD8 T cells in Susac syndrome. Study findings and constraints: Among people with Susac, CD8+ clonal expansion was greatest in TEMRA cells and active patients.

V dropped 0 bases and J dropped 5 bases, with 10 bases sitting between them. The CDR3 has 15 amino acids. Germline V gives CDR1 LGHNA, CDR2 YNFKEQ. Random hexamers were used to reverse transcribe 0.5 to 1 ug of RNA. Across 54 Vbeta and 13 Jbeta, TCR beta CDR3 was amplified with immunoSEQ multiplex PCR. TCRdb re-derived calls from the immunoSEQ multiplex PCR reads in MiXCR, one entry per CDR3 protein. The repertoire holds about 76,000 distinct CDR3 sequences, with approximately 93% as singletons. A word on this clonotype: Antigen unknown.

Sequencing of TCR beta drew on CD8+ and CD4+ T cells from blood. The clonotype comes from a human donor with Susac syndrome. V usage is TRBV4-2 and J usage is TRBJ2-2; D remains ambiguous. Sequencing was done on a sample of CD8+ T cells from PBMCs. CDR3 sequence (DNA): TGTGCCAGCAGCCAAGAAGGAAGGTGGACCGGGGAGCTGTTTTTT. Encoded protein: CASSQEGRWTGELFF.